A selection of T cell receptor beta chains follows, all from one sample in a study of blood T cell repertoires in COVID-19. The repertoire was sequenced with immunoSEQ multiplex PCR; TCRdb's copy has only in-frame clones and lacks some. Found here are 75,000 to 90,000 clones, about 83% of them singletons; the top ten hold around 7.8%. The specimen sequenced was peripheral blood. Every receptor here comes from a man in his fifties or sixties with active COVID-19. CDR3s include the opening cysteine and the closing phenylalanine or tryptophan. The order of the fields is V gene, clone size, D gene, J gene, CDR3 DNA, CDR3 protein. D genes are given only for firm matches. Some rows have no size entry. The others give once, few or many, or a class for an expanded clone.

>TRBV5-5|few|TRBD1|TRBJ1-1
TGTGCCAGCAGCACGCACTCAGGGGGCTTGAACACTGAAGCTTTCTTT
CASSTHSGGLNTEAFF
>TRBV28|NA|NA|TRBJ1-1
TGTGCCAGCAATCAACTGTTTGAAGCTTTCTTT
CASNQLFEAFF
>TRBV7-9|NA|TRBD1|TRBJ1-2
TGTGCCAGCAGTCCGACAGGGGTTAACTATGGCTACACCTTC
CASSPTGVNYGYTF
>TRBV27|NA|TRBD2|TRBJ2-4
TGTGCCAGCAGTGAGCGGGGGCCTCTAGCCAAAAACATTCAGTACTTC
CASSERGPLAKNIQYF
>TRBV6-5|NA|TRBD1|TRBJ1-1
TGTGCCAGCAGCCGACAGGGGAACACTGAAGCTTTCTTT
CASSRQGNTEAFF
>TRBV6-5|NA|NA|TRBJ1-4
TGTGCCAGCAGTTACTCTGGGGCCCGGAGTGAAAAACTGTTTTTT
CASSYSGARSEKLFF
>TRBV30|few|NA|TRBJ2-7
TGTGCCTGGAGTCCACAGGGGTTGGGGGGCAACGAGCAGTACTTC
CAWSPQGLGGNEQYF
>TRBV29-1|NA|NA|TRBJ2-1
TGCAGCGTTGAAGATTTGGACAGCCCCTACAATGAGCAGTTCTTC
CSVEDLDSPYNEQFF
>TRBV19|NA|NA|TRBJ1-5
TGTGCCAGTAGTCTGGACAGTAGCAATCAGCCCCAGCATTTT
CASSLDSSNQPQHF
>TRBV19|NA|NA|TRBJ1-1
TGTGCCAGTAGTATTTATACAGCGAACACTGAAGCTTTCTTT
CASSIYTANTEAFF
>TRBV30|NA|TRBD1|TRBJ2-7
TGTGCCTGGAGTAGCGCCGGGACAGGGACAGGGTACGAGCAGTACTTC
CAWSSAGTGTGYEQYF
>TRBV15|NA|NA|TRBJ2-1
TGTGCCACCAGCAGAGAGTTACAGGTCTCCTACAATGAGCAGTTCTTC
CATSRELQVSYNEQFF
>TRBV5-1|NA|TRBD1|TRBJ1-1
TGCGCCAGCGGCCGGACAGGGCTGAACACTGAAGCTTTCTTT
CASGRTGLNTEAFF
>TRBV7-8|NA|TRBD1|TRBJ1-1
TGTGCCAGCAGCTTCGGTCAGGGGGCGATAGGGACTGAAGCTTTCTTT
CASSFGQGAIGTEAFF
>TRBV28|NA|NA|TRBJ2-5
TGTGCCAGCAGCACTGACAGCCAAGAGACCCAGTACTTC
CASSTDSQETQYF
>TRBV3-1/TRBV3-2|NA|TRBD1|TRBJ1-2
TGTGCCCGCCGTAGACAGGGCCCACCCCATGGCTACACCTTC
CARRRQGPPHGYTF
>TRBV6-6|NA|NA|TRBJ2-7
TGTGCCAGCAGTTCACAGGGTAACTCCTACGAGCAGTACTTC
CASSSQGNSYEQYF
>TRBV5-1|NA|NA|TRBJ2-2
TGCGCCAGCAGCTTGGCCCACGGCGGGGCGAACACCGGGGAGCTGTTTTTT
CASSLAHGGANTGELFF
>TRBV30|NA|NA|TRBJ1-1
TGTGCCTGGAGTGTCGGCGTCGGGGAAGCTTTCTTT
CAWSVGVGEAFF
>TRBV30|once|NA|TRBJ1-2
TGTGCCTGTACCGAGGATCTTAACTATGGCTACACCTTC
CACTEDLNYGYTF
>TRBV4-2|NA|NA|TRBJ2-6
TGTGCCAGCAGCCAAGAGGCCCGGGGATCTGGGGCCAACGTCCTGACTTTC
CASSQEARGSGANVLTF
>TRBV28|NA|NA|TRBJ2-7
TGTGCCAGCAGTACAACAGTAGCCTACGAGCAGTACTTC
CASSTTVAYEQYF
>TRBV29-1|few|NA|TRBJ1-3
TGCAGCGTTGAGGGCAACAGAAACACCATATATTTT
CSVEGNRNTIYF
>TRBV19|NA|TRBD1|TRBJ2-7
TGTGCCAGTAAGGGACAGGGGACCCACGAGCAGTACTTC
CASKGQGTHEQYF
>TRBV5-6|NA|NA|TRBJ2-7
TGTGCCAGCAGCTTGGGGGGGCAGCCCCCCTACGAGCAGTACTTC
CASSLGGQPPYEQYF
>TRBV5-6|NA|NA|TRBJ2-4
TGTGCCAGCAGCTTCAGGACTGAACCGATAGCCAAAAACATTCAGTACTTC
CASSFRTEPIAKNIQYF
>TRBV7-2|NA|NA|TRBJ2-3
TGTGCCAGCAGTCGAGGGGGAACTAGCACAGATACGCAGTATTTT
CASSRGGTSTDTQYF
>TRBV18|NA|NA|TRBJ2-5
TGTGCCAGCTCACTTACAGGGTCAGAGACCCAGTACTTC
CASSLTGSETQYF
>TRBV9|NA|NA|TRBJ2-1
TGTGCCAGCAGCGTAGAGGCCGGGACACACGGTGAGCAGTTCTTC
CASSVEAGTHGEQFF
>TRBV5-1|NA|NA|TRBJ2-7
TGCGCCAGCAGCTTGGATAACTCCTACGAGCAGTACTTC
CASSLDNSYEQYF
>TRBV6-4|NA|NA|TRBJ2-7
TGTGCCAGCAGTGACTCGATAGGGAGGGAGCAGTACTTC
CASSDSIGREQYF
>TRBV19|NA|TRBD1|TRBJ2-3
TGTGCCAGTAGTGCCCGACAGGGAAGCACAGATACGCAGTATTTT
CASSARQGSTDTQYF
>TRBV28|NA|TRBD2|TRBJ2-7
TGTGCCAGCAGTGGGGGGACTAGCGGTTACGAGCAGTACTTC
CASSGGTSGYEQYF
>TRBV5-4|NA|TRBD1|TRBJ1-2
TGTGCCAGCAGCTTTAAAGACAGGGATGAAAGGGGCTACACCTTC
CASSFKDRDERGYTF
>TRBV28|NA|TRBD1|TRBJ1-1
TGTGCCAGCACCTCAGGGACAGGGTGGGACACTGAAGCTTTCTTT
CASTSGTGWDTEAFF
>TRBV29-1|NA|TRBD1|TRBJ2-1
TGCAGCGGGGGGACAGCTTACAATGAGCAGTTCTTC
CSGGTAYNEQFF
>TRBV5-1|NA|NA|TRBJ1-5
TGCGCCAGCAGCTTGGCAGGGACTAAGCTCCAGCCCCAGCATTTT
CASSLAGTKLQPQHF
>TRBV9|NA|TRBD1|TRBJ2-6
TGTGCCAGCAGTCAGGGGGTCACTGGGGCCAACGTCCTGACTTTC
CASSQGVTGANVLTF
>TRBV18|NA|NA|TRBJ1-2
TGTGCCAGCTCACCAAGTACAGGGTCTAACTATGGCTACACCTTC
CASSPSTGSNYGYTF
>TRBV2|NA|NA|TRBJ2-1
TGTGCCAGCAGTGAGGACTCGGGTCAGTTCTTC
CASSEDSGQFF
>TRBV6-1|NA|NA|TRBJ1-5
TGTGCCAGCAGTGAAGGAAGGACGGGGTCGCCCCAGCATTTT
CASSEGRTGSPQHF
>TRBV30|once|TRBD1|TRBJ2-1
TGTGCCTGGACCCCGGCGGGGACAGGGAGATACAATGAGCAGTTCTTC
CAWTPAGTGRYNEQFF
>TRBV6-2/TRBV6-3|NA|NA|TRBJ2-1
TGTGCCAGCAGTTCACAGGGAAGCAATGAGCAGTTCTTC
CASSSQGSNEQFF
>TRBV6-5|NA|NA|TRBJ2-7
TGTGCCAGCAGCCCCGGCGGGAAGGACGAGCAGTACTTC
CASSPGGKDEQYF
>TRBV24-1|NA|TRBD2|TRBJ2-1
TGTGCCACCGGACATCTGCGGGGGGGTTACAATGAGCAGTTCTTC
CATGHLRGGYNEQFF
>TRBV27|NA|TRBD2|TRBJ2-4
TGTGCCAGCGCAGCGGGGGGGCCGGCCAAAAACATTCAGTACTTC
CASAAGGPAKNIQYF
>TRBV24-1|NA|TRBD2|TRBJ2-5
TGTGCCACCAGCCCTCGGGGGGGCGTAGCAGAGACCCAGTACTTC
CATSPRGGVAETQYF
>TRBV15|NA|NA|TRBJ1-2
TGTGCCACCAGCCCGGCGGGTTCTTCTAACTATGGCTACACCTTC
CATSPAGSSNYGYTF
>TRBV7-3|NA|TRBD2|TRBJ2-3
TGTGCCAGCAGCTTATCCGCGGGAGAAGCAGATACGCAGTATTTT
CASSLSAGEADTQYF
>TRBV28|NA|NA|TRBJ2-1
TGTGCCAGCAGCTCCTCCTTCGAGCAGTTCTTC
CASSSSFEQFF
>TRBV5-1|NA|NA|TRBJ2-1
TGCGCCAGCTACCTGGGAACAGGGACGTACAATGAGCAGTTCTTC
CASYLGTGTYNEQFF